The following is a T cell receptor beta chain sequence with its context. Its binding antigen is unknown. The junction departs from germline at one end; a sequencing error may be responsible. Measured from the cysteine to the phenylalanine, the CDR3 is 12 residues long. CDR3 DNA only is kept here, 36 bases in frame from base 1. CDR1 and CDR2, looked up from the germline V gene (reference sequence), are SEHNR and FQNEAQ. The cohort consisted of 600 to 700 healthy bone marrow donors. Cohort members were all nominally healthy when sampled, although unrecorded immune exposures were likely present. The donor was CMV seropositive and belonged to the group of more than 250 seropositive cohort members. Every donor gave a peripheral blood sample, and the peripheral blood mononuclear cells from that sample were used for TCR beta sequencing. The Qiagen DNeasy Blood Extraction Kit was used to extract genomic DNA from the blood cell samples.

This specimen belongs to a study of cytomegalovirus exposure and HLA in healthy donors (dated by TCRdb to between 2016 and 2019). About the full investigation: According to an earlier analysis of a few hundred of the donors, about 190 million T cells yielded approximately 120 million unique TCR beta sequences and about 300 Gb of sequence data. Besides the first cohort of more than 650 subjects, a separate validation cohort made up of 120 different subjects was used. Rather than using new phenotypic data, the later analysis identified candidate immune exposures from TCR beta sequences and from how often those sequences occurred across donors. HLA typing included class I and class II loci at four-digit resolution. The study used immunosequencing to profile the T cell repertoires of some 600 subjects and linked those repertoires to cytomegalovirus serostatus. Among roughly 400 genotyped donors of the cohort, an average of approximately 240,000 unique TCR beta nucleotide sequences was sequenced per donor, of which approximately 18% were non-productive. Several DR-DQ haplotypes were treated as single units for association and clustering because of strong linkage in the cohort. The study aimed to test whether signatures of past pathogen exposure could be identified by cataloging public T cell receptors. A later analysis re-analyzed previously published TCR beta repertoires from approximately 670 donors and added high-resolution HLA genotyping to study TCR occurrence patterns. An earlier analysis of some 500 of the donors used high-throughput TCR beta sequencing to judge whether each TCR beta V gene segment behaved as functional or pseudogenic. An early release that covered around 590 HLA-typed donors contained approximately 290 gigabases of sequencing data and about 84 million unique TCR sequences. All discovery cohort repertoires had been generated on a single sequencing platform. A later genetic analysis used genome-wide SNP genotypes for about 65% of the roughly 700 donors, treating that subset as a discovery cohort. The number of donors typed differed by locus, with about 629-630 for A, B, C, DRB1 and DQB1, more than 500 for DQA1, 600 to 610 for DPA1, and 472 for DPB1. The study combined high-throughput TCR immunosequencing, statistical association of individual TCRs with disease status, and machine learning to predict cytomegalovirus infection status. Alongside the repertoire data, information on donor age, sex, ethnicity and CMV serostatus was compiled. The genetic ancestry cluster associated with self-reported Caucasian donors included around 76% of the 398 genotyped donors.

Study-level results and caveats: In a later analysis, several top co-occurrence clusters were reported to appear linked to parvovirus B19, influenza, CMV and Epstein-Barr virus. Only TCR beta chains were sequenced in this cohort, and the absence of alpha or paired-chain data limited detectable features. A cluster of highly shared sequence variants was judged likely to represent a technical artifact of the sequencing pipeline. Some IMGT-functional V segments, including TRBV6-2 and TRBV6-3, could not be distinguished by the 87-base-pair reads and were therefore excluded. Immune exposure information for the cohort was limited to CMV serostatus. Most CMV-associated TCR beta chains appeared to be HLA-restricted in a later analysis, and the HLA associations seemed to be driven largely by CMV exposure. Most TCR sequences were observed very rarely across donors, whereas some public TCRs were present in many individuals. When HLA alleles, especially DR and DQ, strongly co-occurred, attributing TCR associations to individual alleles was difficult. A few of the identified cytomegalovirus-associated TCR beta chains were confirmed in vitro to be specific for cytomegalovirus antigens. In the study, 150 to 200 TCR beta chains were listed as associated with cytomegalovirus. In an earlier analysis of roughly 500 of the donors, most TCR beta V segments appeared in productive rearrangements about 87% or about 30% of the time, broadly matching IMGT annotations. The earlier analysis of almost 600 of the donors excluded approximately 17 rarely observed V segments, including chromosome 9 orphons, because counts were too low. At a false discovery rate of 0.05, a later analysis linked 16,951 TCR beta sequences to specific HLA alleles. A further reported finding was that TCR beta sequences accurately predicted the HLA-A and HLA-B alleles for most subjects in the first cohort. A later genetic analysis associated a missense DCLRE1C variant with V-gene and J-gene trimming of TCR beta chains, and an independent cohort replicated the association. The presence/absence analyses assumed that sequencing depth was roughly uniform across donors, and that assumption may not be true. A later analysis found that TCR association rates varied across HLA loci, with DRB1 alleles showing the most associated TCRs and HLA-C alleles the fewest. A later analysis found that HLA-associated TCR beta chains were more clonally expanded and had lower generation probabilities than equally common non-associated chains. Because HLA typing was unavailable for some donors at each locus, only the typed subset was used in association tests. Cytomegalovirus status was reported to be diagnosed by the classifier with high specificity and sensitivity in both the original and validation cohorts. Linkage disequilibrium might explain the correlated functional status among segregating V segments, but an unknown experimental factor could not be ruled out. The authors suggested that the approach could potentially be extended to other disease states and immunological phenotypes. A later genetic analysis reported fewer N-insertions in productive TCRs among donors in an Asian-associated ancestry cluster than the approximately 670-donor mean.

Libraries came from the immunoSEQ multiplex PCR assay. The multiplex PCR relied on a mix of 60 forward primers for TCR Vbeta segments and 13 reverse primers for TCR Jbeta segments. Amplification of the CDR3 region of rearranged TCR beta genes was performed with a multiplex PCR assay on genomic DNA. On the Illumina HiSeq System, the amplified TCR beta libraries were sequenced as 87-base-pair reads. Turning to the authors' computational methods: A later analysis counted tens of millions of unique TCR beta chains across the 550 to 800 repertoires, and some 12 million of these chains were shared by at least two donors. Raw reads were error-corrected and collapsed into unique sequences with a nearest-neighbor algorithm that merged closely related sequences to remove PCR and sequencing errors. To assign V, D and J gene segments, CDR3 sequences were aligned to IMGT reference sequences. Each retained sequence needed at least a six-nucleotide match to both a V gene segment and a J gene segment. A rearrangement was called productive if the CDR3 had no stop codons and remained in frame with V and J, and every other rearrangement was called non-productive. Following IMGT convention, CDR3 was defined as the stretch from the second conserved V-encoded cysteine to the conserved J-encoded phenylalanine. The earlier analysis of a few hundred of the donors excluded any sequence lacking an unambiguous match to a single V gene segment. In an earlier analysis of 587 of the donors, a V segment was called functional when productive rearrangements were above 56.7%, and segregating when the standard deviation between donors exceeded 5%. To diagnose cytomegalovirus status from the catalog of TCR beta chain sequences, a statistical classification framework was built. A later analysis assigned V and J genes by comparing TCR nucleotide sequences with IMGT/GENE-DB human TR gene sequences. In a later analysis, CDR3 sequences and most-parsimonious VDJ recombination scenarios were assigned using the TCRdist pipeline. In a later analysis, each TCR beta chain was defined by its CDR3 amino acid sequence together with its V-gene family, and reads lacking a unique V-gene family were excluded. To address suspected cross-contamination and a sequencing artifact, a later analysis removed under 600 highly shared, low-generation-probability nucleotide sequences. In a later analysis, a clonal expansion index for each public chain was calculated from normalized within-repertoire ranks of inferred template counts. In a later analysis, generation probabilities were computed with a VDJ recombination model fitted to out-of-frame rearrangements, and the resulting probabilities were checked against IGoR. Hypergeometric tests were used in a later analysis to score TCR-TCR, TCR-HLA and TCR-CMV co-occurrence, with a repertoire-size bias correction applied to the TCR pairs. A later analysis estimated false discovery rates by permuting HLA or CMV assignments 20 times. A later analysis grouped co-occurring TCRs with DBSCAN, adding TCRdist sequence similarity when clustering within HLA-allele-positive subsets. Repertoires with fewer than 30,000 or more than 120,000 public chains were left out of co-occurrence clustering, as were a handful of repertoires with anomalous nucleotide sharing. TCRdb re-hosts the immuneACCESS table, in-frame sequences only. Its copies lack some clones; in the studies checked, an unresolved V gene accounts for under half of them, and the cause for the rest is not known. V and J calls and clone size are those listed in that table; D and trimming were worked out from the DNA. In this sample the table shows approximately 210,000 clones, over 75% of which occur a single time. The ten top clones hold about a tenth of the sample.

The chain uses TRBV7-9 and TRBJ1-2; the D gene is perhaps TRBD1, on 6 matching bases. This clonotype was obtained from a woman aged 45-65 years in good health and CMV-seropositive. Sequenced input: PBMCs. CDR3 sequence: CSSSLWTEGYTF. The nucleotide sequence is TGTTCCAGCAGCTTATGGACAGAAGGCTACACCTTC.